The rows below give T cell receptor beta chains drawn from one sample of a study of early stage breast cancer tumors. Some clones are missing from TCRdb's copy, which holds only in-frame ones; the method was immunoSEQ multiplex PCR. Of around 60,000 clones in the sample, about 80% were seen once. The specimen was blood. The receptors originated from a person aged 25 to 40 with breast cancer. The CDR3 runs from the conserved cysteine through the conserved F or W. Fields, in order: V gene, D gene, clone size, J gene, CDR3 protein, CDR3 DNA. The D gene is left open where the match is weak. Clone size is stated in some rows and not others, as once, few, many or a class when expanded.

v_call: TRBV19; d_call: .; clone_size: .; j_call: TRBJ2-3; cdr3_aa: CASSVPSTDTQYF; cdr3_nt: TGTGCCAGTAGTGTTCCTAGCACAGATACGCAGTATTTT
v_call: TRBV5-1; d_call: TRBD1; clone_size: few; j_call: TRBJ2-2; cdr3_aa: CASSFGQEPNTGELFF; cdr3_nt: TGCGCCAGCAGCTTTGGACAGGAACCGAACACCGGGGAGCTGTTTTTT
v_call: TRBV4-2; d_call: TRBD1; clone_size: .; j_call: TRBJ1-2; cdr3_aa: CASSQDRDRADLNYGYTF; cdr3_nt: TGTGCCAGCAGCCAAGATCGGGACAGGGCCGACCTTAACTATGGCTACACCTTC
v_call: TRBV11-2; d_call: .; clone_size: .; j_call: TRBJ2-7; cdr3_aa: CASTGSYEQYF; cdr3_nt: TGTGCCAGTACAGGGTCCTACGAGCAGTACTTC
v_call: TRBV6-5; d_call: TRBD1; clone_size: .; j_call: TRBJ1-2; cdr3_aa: CASSYLDRDYGYTF; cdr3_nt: TGTGCCAGCAGTTACCTCGACAGGGACTATGGCTACACCTTC
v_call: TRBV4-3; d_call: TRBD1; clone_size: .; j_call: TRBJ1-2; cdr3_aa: CASSQDGRGQGIYGYTF; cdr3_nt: TGCGCCAGCAGCCAAGATGGCCGGGGACAGGGAATCTATGGCTACACCTTC
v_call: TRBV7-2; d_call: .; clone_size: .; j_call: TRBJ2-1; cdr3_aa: CASSLAPNNEQFF; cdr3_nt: TGTGCCAGCAGCTTAGCGCCTAACAATGAGCAGTTCTTC
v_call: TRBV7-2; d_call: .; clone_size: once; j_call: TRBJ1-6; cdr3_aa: CASSLAQGYNSPLHF; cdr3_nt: TGTGCCAGCAGCTTAGCCCAGGGTTATAATTCACCCCTCCACTTT
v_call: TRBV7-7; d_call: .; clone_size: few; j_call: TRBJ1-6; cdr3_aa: CASSSGRESPLHF; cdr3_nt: TGTGCTAGCAGCTCGGGTCGGGAATCCCCCCTCCACTTT
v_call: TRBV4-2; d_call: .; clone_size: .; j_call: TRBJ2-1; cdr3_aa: CASSTRSLGSYNEQFF; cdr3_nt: TGTGCCAGCAGCACCCGGTCCCTCGGCTCCTACAATGAGCAGTTCTTC
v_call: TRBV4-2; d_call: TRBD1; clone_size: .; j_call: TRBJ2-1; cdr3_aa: CASSQGVGTRGTHNEQFF; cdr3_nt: TGTGCCAGCAGCCAAGGGGTCGGGACCAGGGGGACCCACAATGAGCAGTTCTTC
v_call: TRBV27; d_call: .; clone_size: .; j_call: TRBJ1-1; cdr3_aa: CASHLLGRNTEAFF; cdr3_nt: TGTGCCAGCCACCTTTTGGGGCGGAACACTGAAGCTTTCTTT
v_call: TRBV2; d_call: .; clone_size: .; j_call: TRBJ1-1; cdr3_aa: CASSLISGWDEAFF; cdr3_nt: TGTGCCAGCAGCTTGATATCAGGGTGGGATGAAGCTTTCTTT
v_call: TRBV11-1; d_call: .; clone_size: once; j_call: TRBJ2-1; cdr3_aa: CASSFPGPKGRNEQFF; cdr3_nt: TGTGCCAGCAGCTTCCCGGGACCTAAGGGGAGGAATGAGCAGTTCTTC
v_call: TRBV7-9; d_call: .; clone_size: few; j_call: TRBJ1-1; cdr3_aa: CASSHSRGNTEAFF; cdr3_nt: TGTGCCAGCAGCCATAGTCGGGGTAACACTGAAGCTTTCTTT
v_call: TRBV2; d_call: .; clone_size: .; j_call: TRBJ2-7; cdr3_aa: CASKVALTYEQYF; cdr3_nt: TGTGCCAGCAAGGTAGCGCTGACCTACGAGCAGTACTTC
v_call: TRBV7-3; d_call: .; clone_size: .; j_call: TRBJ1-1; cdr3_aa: CASSLHVNAEAFF; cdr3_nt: TGTGCCAGCAGCTTACATGTTAATGCTGAAGCTTTCTTT
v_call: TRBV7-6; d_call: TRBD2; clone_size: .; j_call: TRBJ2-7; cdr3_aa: CASSSGLAGVPYEQYF; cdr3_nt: TGTGCCAGCAGCTCGGGACTAGCGGGGGTGCCCTACGAGCAGTACTTC
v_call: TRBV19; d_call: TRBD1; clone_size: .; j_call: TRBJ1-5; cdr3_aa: CASSIRIGTGWQPQHF; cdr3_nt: TGTGCCAGTAGTATCCGGATCGGGACAGGGTGGCAGCCCCAGCATTTT
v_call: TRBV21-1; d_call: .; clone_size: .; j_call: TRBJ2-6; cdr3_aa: CAGQGHSGANVLTF; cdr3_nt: TGCGCGGGACAGGGCCACTCTGGGGCCAACGTCCTGACTTTC
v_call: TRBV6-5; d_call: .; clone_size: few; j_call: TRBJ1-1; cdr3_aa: CASSYVRTVNTEAFF; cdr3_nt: TGTGCCAGCAGTTACGTGAGGACCGTGAACACTGAAGCTTTCTTT
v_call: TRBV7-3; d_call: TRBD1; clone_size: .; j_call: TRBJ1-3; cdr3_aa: CASSSHLGQAFSGNTIYF; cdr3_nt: TGTGCCAGCAGCTCCCACCTGGGACAGGCCTTCTCTGGAAACACCATATATTTT
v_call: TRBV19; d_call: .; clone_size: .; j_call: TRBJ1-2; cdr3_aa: CASSRGAYGYTF; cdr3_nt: TGTGCCAGTAGTCGGGGGGCCTATGGCTACACCTTC
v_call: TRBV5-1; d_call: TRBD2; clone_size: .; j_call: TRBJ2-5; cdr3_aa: CASSFTSGSTETQYF; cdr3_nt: TGCGCCAGCAGCTTCACTAGCGGGAGTACTGAGACCCAGTACTTC
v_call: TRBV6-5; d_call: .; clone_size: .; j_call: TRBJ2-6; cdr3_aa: CATLPIDSGANVLTF; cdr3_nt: TGTGCCACCTTACCCATTGACTCTGGGGCCAACGTCCTGACTTTC
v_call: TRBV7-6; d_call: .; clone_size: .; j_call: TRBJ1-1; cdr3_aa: CASSPAHGGGMVNTEAFF; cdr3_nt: TGTGCCAGCAGCCCTGCCCATGGGGGGGGGATGGTGAACACTGAAGCTTTCTTT
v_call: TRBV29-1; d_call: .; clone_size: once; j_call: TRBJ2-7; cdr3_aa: CSVEVGSSSYEQYF; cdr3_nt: TGCAGCGTTGAAGTTGGGTCGTCCTCCTACGAGCAGTACTTC
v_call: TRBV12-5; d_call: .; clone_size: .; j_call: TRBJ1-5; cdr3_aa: CASGSAGTGFHSNQPQHF; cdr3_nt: TGTGCTAGTGGGTCTGCCGGGACGGGCTTCCATAGCAATCAGCCCCAGCATTTT
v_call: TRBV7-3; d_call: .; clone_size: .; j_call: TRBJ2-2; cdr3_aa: CASSLSEAGELFF; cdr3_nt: TGTGCCAGCAGCTTAAGCGAGGCCGGGGAGCTGTTTTTT
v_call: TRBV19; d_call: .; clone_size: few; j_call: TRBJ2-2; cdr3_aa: CASSTGAGSNTGELFF; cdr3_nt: TGTGCCAGTAGTACTGGGGCAGGGTCGAACACCGGGGAGCTGTTTTTT
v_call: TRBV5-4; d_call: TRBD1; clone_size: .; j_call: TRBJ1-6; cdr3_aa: CASSAGQVGSPLHF; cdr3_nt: TGTGCCAGCAGCGCGGGACAGGTGGGTTCACCCCTCCACTTT
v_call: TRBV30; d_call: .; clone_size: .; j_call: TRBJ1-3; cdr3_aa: CAWSKGSGNTIYF; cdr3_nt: TGTGCCTGGAGTAAGGGTTCTGGAAACACCATATATTTT
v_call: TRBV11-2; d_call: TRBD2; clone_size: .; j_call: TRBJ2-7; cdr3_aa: CASSLSLLASSYEQYF; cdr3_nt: TGTGCCAGCAGCTTAAGTCTACTAGCGAGCTCCTACGAGCAGTACTTC
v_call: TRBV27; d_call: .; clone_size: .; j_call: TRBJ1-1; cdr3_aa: CASRNTGTAEAFF; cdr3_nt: TGTGCCAGCCGAAACACAGGGACGGCTGAAGCTTTCTTT
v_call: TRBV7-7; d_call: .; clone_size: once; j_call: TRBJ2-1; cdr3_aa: CASSLEKSSYNEQFF; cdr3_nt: TGTGCCAGCAGCTTAGAGAAGAGCTCCTACAATGAGCAGTTCTTC
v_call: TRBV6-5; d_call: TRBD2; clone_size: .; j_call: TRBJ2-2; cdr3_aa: CASSFLAGANTGELFF; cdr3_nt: TGTGCCAGCAGTTTTCTAGCGGGGGCGAACACCGGGGAGCTGTTTTTT
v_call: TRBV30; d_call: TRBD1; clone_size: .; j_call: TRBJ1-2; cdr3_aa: CAWSATGNYGYTF; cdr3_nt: TGTGCCTGGAGTGCGACAGGGAACTATGGCTACACCTTC
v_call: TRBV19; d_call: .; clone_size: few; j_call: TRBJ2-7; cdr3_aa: CASSTLSGLEQYF; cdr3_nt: TGTGCCAGTAGTACACTCTCGGGTCTGGAGCAGTACTTC
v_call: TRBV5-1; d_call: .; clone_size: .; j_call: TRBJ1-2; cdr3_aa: CASSSGDAGYGYTF; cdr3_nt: TGCGCCAGCAGCTCAGGGGACGCCGGCTATGGCTACACCTTC
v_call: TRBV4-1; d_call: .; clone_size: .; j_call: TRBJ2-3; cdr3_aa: CASSQGGRSKDTQYF; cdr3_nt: TGCGCCAGCAGCCAAGGTGGGAGGTCGAAAGATACGCAGTATTTT
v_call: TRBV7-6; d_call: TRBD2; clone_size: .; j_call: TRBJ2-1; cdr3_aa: CASSLVGGRAYNEQFF; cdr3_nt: TGTGCCAGCAGCTTAGTTGGCGGGAGGGCCTACAATGAGCAGTTCTTC
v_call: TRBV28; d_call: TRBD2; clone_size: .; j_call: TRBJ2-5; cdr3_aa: CASSLPGRETQYF; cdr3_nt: TGTGCCAGCAGTTTACCCGGGAGGGAGACCCAGTACTTC
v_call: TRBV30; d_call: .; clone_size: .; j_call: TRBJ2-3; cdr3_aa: CAWSLRSTDTQYF; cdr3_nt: TGTGCCTGGAGTCTCCGGAGCACAGATACGCAGTATTTT
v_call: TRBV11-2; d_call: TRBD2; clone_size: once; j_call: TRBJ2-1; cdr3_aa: CASSLPSGRVFF; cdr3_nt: TGTGCCAGCAGCTTGCCTAGCGGGAGGGTGTTCTTC